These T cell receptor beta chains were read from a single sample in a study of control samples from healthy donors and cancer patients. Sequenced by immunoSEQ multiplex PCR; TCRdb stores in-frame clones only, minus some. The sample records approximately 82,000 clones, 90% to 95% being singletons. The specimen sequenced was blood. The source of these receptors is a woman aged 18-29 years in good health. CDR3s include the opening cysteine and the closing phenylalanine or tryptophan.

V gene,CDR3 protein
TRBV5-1,CASSLGDSPKAFF
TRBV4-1,CASSQEESAGVTQYF
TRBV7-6,CASSQRTGETEAFF
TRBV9,CASSVVCQSDEYF
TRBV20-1,CSASISGDYNQPQHF
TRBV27,CASSLGDSSYNSPLHF
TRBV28,CASGGNYGYTF
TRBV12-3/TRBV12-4,CATNYLGAEAFF
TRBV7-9,CASSVDPLNEQFF
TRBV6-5,CASSYGVGELFF
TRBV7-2,CASSLVGTNGYTF
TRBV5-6,CASSWHLQGRAYEQYF
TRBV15,CATSRDVTGELFF
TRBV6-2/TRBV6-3,CASSYRREGETQYF
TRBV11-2,CASSLSLNTGELFF
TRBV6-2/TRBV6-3,CASSHDYEQYF
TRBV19,CASMAGLISNQPQHF
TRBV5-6,CASSSTGTSRTNEQFF
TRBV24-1,CATSDFGGTNEQFF
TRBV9,CASSVGTQRGTDTQYF
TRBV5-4,CASRDGLAGMFANTGELFF
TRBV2,CASKQGGYRGQPQHF
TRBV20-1,CSASAGDLNTEAFF
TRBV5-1,CASSSTTYEQYF
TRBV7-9,CASSLDFGGEETQYF
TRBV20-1,CSASSPNSPLHF
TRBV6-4,CASSPGPSNQPQHF
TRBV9,CASSIGTLMHEQYF
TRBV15,CATSRDRAGKSSYEQYF
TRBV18,CASSPPGQVNNEQFF